This is a list of T cell receptor beta chains from one sample in a study of T cell repertoires in cytomegalovirus infection. Their specific antigens are unknown. TCRdb used MiXCR to reprocess the reads, holding one entry per CDR3 protein. The data contain about a million distinct CDR3 sequences, less than 35% of them seen just once; the ten biggest clones take up over 13%. This specimen consisted of cultured CD8+ T cells from PBMCs, obtained from culture after CMV antigen stimulation. Receptors originate from a human donor in good health (CMV status not recorded). Some clones in this sample may be carry-over from other donors' samples. Each CDR3 is given with its conserved first and last residue.

TRBV7-2	TRBJ1-1	16	CASSSRTGGMNTEAFF
TRBV29-1	TRBJ1-4	10	CSVGEGKLFF
TRBV7-6	TRBJ2-1	16	CANSQLSGSSYNEQFF
TRBV7-9	TRBJ2-5	17	CASSLGDRTRPQETQYF
TRBV7-6	TRBJ1-2	12	CASRGANYGYTF
TRBV7-6	TRBJ1-1	17	CASSLALGGRGGTEAFF
TRBV7-6	TRBJ2-3	17	CASSRRVAGASTDTQYF
TRBV7-9	TRBJ2-3	16	CASSLDVQGFTDTQYF
TRBV6-1	TRBJ1-1	14	CASSWPGDDTEAFF
TRBV5-5	TRBJ2-7	11	CASSSPGEQYF
TRBV11-2	TRBJ2-3	15	CASSPPGGGPDTQYF
TRBV7-2	TRBJ1-1	13	CASSLALAREAFF
TRBV7-9	TRBJ2-1	15	CASRPTSGGVNEQFF
TRBV15	TRBJ1-6	15	CATSRDMAYNSPLHF
TRBV5-5	TRBJ2-7	16	CASSKKDSGPSYEQYF
TRBV13	TRBJ2-7	14	CASSISTKWGEQYF
TRBV20-1	TRBJ2-2	11	CSAPLSGELFF
TRBV5-1	TRBJ2-3	18	CASSQVSGYPELGDTQYF
TRBV5-6	TRBJ2-7	16	CASSLARQGITYEQYF
TRBV7-6	TRBJ1-3	15	CASSDGLFSGNTIYF
TRBV27	TRBJ2-7	14	CASSWGRENYEQYF
TRBV20-1	TRBJ1-2	14	CSARDRNGNYGYTF
TRBV6-1	TRBJ1-1	13	CASSYKINTEAFF
TRBV12-3/TRBV12-4	TRBJ2-3	17	CASRLGTGETSTDTQYF
TRBV29-1	TRBJ1-2	14	CSVHNRDRGYGYTF
TRBV7-2	TRBJ2-4	15	CASSLNSRAKNIQYF
TRBV24-1	TRBJ1-2	15	CATSALTGTGYGYTF
TRBV27	TRBJ1-2	13	CASSFGRDYGYTF
TRBV6-5	TRBJ2-3	16	CASSLGLAGDTDTQYF
TRBV7-9	TRBJ1-5	14	CVTQPLGSNQPQHF
TRBV5-6	TRBJ1-1	14	CASSLVGTYTEAFF
TRBV7-6	TRBJ1-5	15	CASSLGDGVAQPQHF
TRBV7-3	TRBJ1-2	14	CASSGDGENYGYTF
TRBV24-1	TRBJ1-2	14	CATSDPRGSYGYTF
TRBV7-6	TRBJ1-4	15	CANSGGTTTNEKLFF
TRBV12-3/TRBV12-4	TRBJ2-5	14	CASSLIGSLETQYF
TRBV5-5	TRBJ1-4	14	CASSLGQENEKLFF
TRBV27	TRBJ2-3	15	CASSLEVARAEAQYF
TRBV6-5	TRBJ2-1	16	CASSYTRTSGGNEQFF
TRBV19	TRBJ1-6	14	CASNGWQDNSPLHF
TRBV6-1	TRBJ2-5	16	CASSDIGETAEETQYF
TRBV2	TRBJ2-1	11	CATGGDGEQFF
TRBV4-3	TRBJ1-4	15	CASSPIQGLDEKLFF
TRBV11-2	TRBJ2-1	18	CASSLRTSGGPSYNEQFF
TRBV27	TRBJ1-5	15	CASSLFSGVGQPQHF
TRBV29-1	TRBJ2-1	12	CSVWDREDEQFF
TRBV5-5	TRBJ2-6	18	CASSPWTGVPSGANVLTF
TRBV5-4	TRBJ1-4	15	CASSPSKGVTEKLFF
TRBV12-3/TRBV12-4	TRBJ2-2	13	CASPSANTGELFF
TRBV7-9	TRBJ2-1	15	CASSDFLAGPNEQFF
TRBV5-4	TRBJ2-1	16	CASSPAGGLSYNEQFF
TRBV7-6	TRBJ1-4	18	CASSFDRDRGSSNEKLFF
TRBV11-3	TRBJ1-1	15	CASSRSGGLATEAFF